This is a list of T cell receptor beta chains from one sample in a study of cytomegalovirus exposure and HLA in healthy donors. The table came from immunoSEQ multiplex PCR; TCRdb's copy has only in-frame clones and leaves some out. Recorded here are roughly 200,000 clones; the top ten clones represent roughly 1.2%. The specimen sequenced was PBMCs. These receptors were collected from a girl aged 2 to 10 in good health and CMV-seropositive. CDR3s include the opening cysteine and the closing phenylalanine or tryptophan. A D gene is named only where the DNA matches it firmly.

>TRBJ1-4|TRBV7-2|TRBD1
TGTGCCAGCAGCTTATGGGGGCCGACAGGGGGTAATGAAAAACTGTTTTTT
CASSLWGPTGGNEKLFF
>TRBJ2-7|TRBV6-1|.
TGTGCCAGCAGTGACCCCCTCGGCCTAGCCTACGAGCAGTACTTC
CASSDPLGLAYEQYF
>TRBJ2-5|TRBV4-2|TRBD1
TGTGCCAGCAGCCAAGGGACAGGGGAAGAGACCCAGTACTTC
CASSQGTGEETQYF
>TRBJ1-1|TRBV27|.
TGTGCCAGCAGTTTATCAACGGGGGGTATCGAAGCTTTCTTT
CASSLSTGGIEAFF
>TRBJ2-3|TRBV6-5|TRBD2
TGTGCCAGCAGTTCAGGACTAGTATCTAGCACAGATACGCAGTATTTT
CASSSGLVSSTDTQYF
>TRBJ2-3|TRBV6-5|.
TGTGCCAGCGGTTGGAGCCGACGCACAGATACGCAGTATTTT
CASGWSRRTDTQYF
>TRBJ1-1|TRBV5-1|.
TGCGCCAGCAGCTTGGTTAATTTTGGCAGGGCGACCACTGAAGCTTTCTTT
CASSLVNFGRATTEAFF
>TRBJ2-7|TRBV5-1|TRBD1
TGCGCCAGCAGCTTGGGGGGACAGGGCCCCTACGAGCAGTACTTC
CASSLGGQGPYEQYF
>TRBJ1-1|TRBV5-1|.
TGCGCCAGCAGCTTGGTAGCTGAAGACACTGAAGCTTTCTTT
CASSLVAEDTEAFF
>TRBJ2-2|TRBV28|.
TGTGCCAGCAAGGAGGGTTGGACCGGGGAGCTGTTTTTT
CASKEGWTGELFF
>TRBJ2-7|TRBV27|.
TGTGCCGGGGGACTTCCCTCGGGCGAGCAGTACTTC
CAGGLPSGEQYF
>TRBJ2-5|TRBV28|TRBD2
TGTGCCAGCAGTTTACTAGCGGGAGTATCTGAGACCCAGTACTTC
CASSLLAGVSETQYF